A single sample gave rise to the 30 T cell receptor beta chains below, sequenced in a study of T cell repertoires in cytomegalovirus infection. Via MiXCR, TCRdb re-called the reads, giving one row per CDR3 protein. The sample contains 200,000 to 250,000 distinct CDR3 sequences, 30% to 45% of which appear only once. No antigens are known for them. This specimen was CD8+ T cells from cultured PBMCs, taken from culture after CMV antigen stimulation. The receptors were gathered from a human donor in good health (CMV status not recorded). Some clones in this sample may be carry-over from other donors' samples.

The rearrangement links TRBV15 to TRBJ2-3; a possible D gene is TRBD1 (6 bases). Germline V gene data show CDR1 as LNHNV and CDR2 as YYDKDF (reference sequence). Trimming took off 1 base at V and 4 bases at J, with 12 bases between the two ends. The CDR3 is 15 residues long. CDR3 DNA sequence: TGTGCCACCAGCAGAGGGCTGGGGGCAGCAGATACGCAGTATTTT. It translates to CATSRGLGAADTQYF. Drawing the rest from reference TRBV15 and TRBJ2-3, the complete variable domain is DAMVIQNPRYQVTQFGKPVTLSCSQTLNHNVMYWYQQKSSQAPKLLFHYYDKDFNNEADTPDNFQSRRPNTSFCFLDIRSPGLGDTAMYLCATSRGLGAADTQYFGPGTRLTVL.

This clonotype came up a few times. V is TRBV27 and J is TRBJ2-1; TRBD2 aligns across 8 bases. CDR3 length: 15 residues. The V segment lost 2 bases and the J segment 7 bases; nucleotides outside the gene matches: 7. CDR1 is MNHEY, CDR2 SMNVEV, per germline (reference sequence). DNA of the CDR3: TGTGCCAGCAGTTTAGGGTCTAGCGGGCTGAATGAGCAGTTCTTC. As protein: CASSLGSSGLNEQFF.

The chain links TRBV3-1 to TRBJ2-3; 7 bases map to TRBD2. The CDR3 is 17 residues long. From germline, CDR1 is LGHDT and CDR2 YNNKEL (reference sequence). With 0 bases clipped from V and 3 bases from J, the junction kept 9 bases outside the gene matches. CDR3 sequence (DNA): TGTGCCAGCAGCCAAGAAGGAGCTGGGGGAGGGACAGATACGCAGTATTTT. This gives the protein CASSQEGAGGGTDTQYF.

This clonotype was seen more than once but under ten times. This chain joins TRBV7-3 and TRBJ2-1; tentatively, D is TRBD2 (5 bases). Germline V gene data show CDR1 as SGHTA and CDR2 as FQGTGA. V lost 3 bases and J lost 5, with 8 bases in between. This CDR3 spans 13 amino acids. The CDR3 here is CASSFERNNEQFF. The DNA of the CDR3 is TGTGCCAGCAGCTTTGAGCGGAACAATGAGCAGTTCTTC.

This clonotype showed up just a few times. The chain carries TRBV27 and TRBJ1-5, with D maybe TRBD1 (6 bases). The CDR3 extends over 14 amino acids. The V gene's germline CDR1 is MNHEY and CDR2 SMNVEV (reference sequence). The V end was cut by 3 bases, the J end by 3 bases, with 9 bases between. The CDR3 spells CASSLTGYNQPQHF. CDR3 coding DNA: TGTGCCAGCAGTTTGACAGGATACAATCAGCCCCAGCATTTT.

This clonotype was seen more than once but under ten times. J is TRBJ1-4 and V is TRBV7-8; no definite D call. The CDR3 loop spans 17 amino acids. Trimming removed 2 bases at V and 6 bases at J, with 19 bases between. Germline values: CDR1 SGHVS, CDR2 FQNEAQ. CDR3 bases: TGTGCCAGCAGCTTATTTTCTCGGGTGGGATCAGATGAAAAACTGTTTTTT. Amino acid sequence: CASSLFSRVGSDEKLFF. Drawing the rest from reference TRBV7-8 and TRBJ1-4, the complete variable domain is GAGVSQSPRYKVAKRGQDVALRCDPISGHVSLFWYQQALGQGPEFLTYFQNEAQLDKSGLPSDRFFAERPEGSVSTLKIQRTQQEDSAVYLCASSLFSRVGSDEKLFFGSGTQLSVL.

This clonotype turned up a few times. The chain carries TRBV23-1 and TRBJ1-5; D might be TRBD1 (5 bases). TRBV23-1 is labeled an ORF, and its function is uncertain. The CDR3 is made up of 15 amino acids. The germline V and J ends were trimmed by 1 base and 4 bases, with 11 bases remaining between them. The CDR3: CASSQFIRENQPQHF. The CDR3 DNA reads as TGCGCCAGCAGTCAATTTATCAGGGAAAATCAGCCCCAGCATTTT.

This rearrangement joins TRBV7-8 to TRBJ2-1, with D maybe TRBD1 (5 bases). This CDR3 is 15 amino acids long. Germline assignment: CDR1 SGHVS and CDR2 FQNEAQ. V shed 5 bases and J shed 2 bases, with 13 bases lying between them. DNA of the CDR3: TGTGCCAGCAGCCCCGACAGCCTTCCCTACAATGAGCAGTTCTTC. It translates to CASSPDSLPYNEQFF. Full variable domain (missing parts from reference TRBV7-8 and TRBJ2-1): GAGVSQSPRYKVAKRGQDVALRCDPISGHVSLFWYQQALGQGPEFLTYFQNEAQLDKSGLPSDRFFAERPEGSVSTLKIQRTQQEDSAVYLCASSPDSLPYNEQFFGPGTRLTVL.

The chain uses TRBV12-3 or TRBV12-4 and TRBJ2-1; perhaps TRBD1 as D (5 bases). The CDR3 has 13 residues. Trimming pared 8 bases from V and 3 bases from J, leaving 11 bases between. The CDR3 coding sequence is TGTGCCAGCTTTTTTGACAGCTACAATGAGCAGTTCTTC. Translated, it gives CASFFDSYNEQFF.

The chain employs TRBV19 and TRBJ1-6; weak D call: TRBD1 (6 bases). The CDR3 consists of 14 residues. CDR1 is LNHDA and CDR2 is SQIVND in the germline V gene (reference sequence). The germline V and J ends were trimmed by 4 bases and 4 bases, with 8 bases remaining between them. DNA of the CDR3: TGTGCCAGTAGTAGGACAGAATATAATTCACCCCTCCACTTT. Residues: CASSRTEYNSPLHF.

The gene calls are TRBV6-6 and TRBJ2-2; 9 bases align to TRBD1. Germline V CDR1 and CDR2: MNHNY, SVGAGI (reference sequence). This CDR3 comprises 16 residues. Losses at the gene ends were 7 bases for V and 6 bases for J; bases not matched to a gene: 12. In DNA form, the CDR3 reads TGTGCCAGCACTCTCCGGAGGACAGGGGAGGCCGGGGAGCTGTTTTTT. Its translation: CASTLRRTGEAGELFF.

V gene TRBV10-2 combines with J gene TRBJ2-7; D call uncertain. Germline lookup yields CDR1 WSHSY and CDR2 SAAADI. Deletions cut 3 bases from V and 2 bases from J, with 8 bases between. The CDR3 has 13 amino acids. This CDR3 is CASSEGQPYEQYF. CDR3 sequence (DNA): TGCGCCAGCAGTGAAGGGCAGCCCTACGAGCAGTACTTC.

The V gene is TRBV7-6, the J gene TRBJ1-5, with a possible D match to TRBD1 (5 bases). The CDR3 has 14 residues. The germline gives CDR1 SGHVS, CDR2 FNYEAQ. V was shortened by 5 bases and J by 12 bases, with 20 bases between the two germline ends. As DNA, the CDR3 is TGTGCCAGCAGCCGGGACCCTGGATGGGATGACCAGCATTTT. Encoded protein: CASSRDPGWDDQHF. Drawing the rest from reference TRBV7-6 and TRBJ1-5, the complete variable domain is GAGVSQSPRYKVTKRGQDVALRCDPISGHVSLYWYRQALGQGPEFLTYFNYEAQQDKSGLPNDRFSAERPEGSISTLTIQRTEQRDSAMYRCASSRDPGWDDQHFGDGTRLSIL.

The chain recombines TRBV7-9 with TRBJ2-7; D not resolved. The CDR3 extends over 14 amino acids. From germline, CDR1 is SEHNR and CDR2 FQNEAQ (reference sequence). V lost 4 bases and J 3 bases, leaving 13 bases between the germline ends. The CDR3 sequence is CASSSLVKDYEQYF. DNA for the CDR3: TGTGCCAGCAGCTCCTTGGTAAAGGACTACGAGCAGTACTTC.

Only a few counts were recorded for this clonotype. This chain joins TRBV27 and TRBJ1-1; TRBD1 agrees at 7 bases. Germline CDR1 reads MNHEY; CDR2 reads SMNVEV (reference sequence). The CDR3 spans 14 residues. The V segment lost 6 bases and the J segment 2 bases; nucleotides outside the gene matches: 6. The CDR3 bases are TGTGCCAGCAGGACTACAGGGGTCAACACTGAAGCTTTCTTT. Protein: CASRTTGVNTEAFF.

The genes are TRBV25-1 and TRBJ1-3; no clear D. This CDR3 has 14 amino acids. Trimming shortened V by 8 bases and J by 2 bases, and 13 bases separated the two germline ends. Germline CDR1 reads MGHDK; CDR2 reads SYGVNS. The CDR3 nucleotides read TGTGCCAGCTCTTGGGCAGAAGCTGGAAACACCATATATTTT. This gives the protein CASSWAEAGNTIYF.

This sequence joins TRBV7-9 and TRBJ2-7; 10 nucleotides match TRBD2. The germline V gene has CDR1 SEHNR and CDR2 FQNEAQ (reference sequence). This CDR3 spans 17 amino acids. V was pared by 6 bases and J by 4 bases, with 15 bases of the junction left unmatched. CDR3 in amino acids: CASSPSASGGLRYEQYF. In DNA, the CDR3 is TGTGCCAGCAGTCCTTCTGCTAGCGGGGGACTAAGGTACGAGCAGTACTTC. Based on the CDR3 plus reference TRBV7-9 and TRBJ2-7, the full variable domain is DTGVSQNPRHKITKRGQNVTFRCDPISEHNRLYWYRQTLGQGPEFLTYFQNEAQLEKSRLLSDRFSAERPKGSFSTLEIQRTEQGDSAMYLCASSPSASGGLRYEQYFGPGTRLTVT.

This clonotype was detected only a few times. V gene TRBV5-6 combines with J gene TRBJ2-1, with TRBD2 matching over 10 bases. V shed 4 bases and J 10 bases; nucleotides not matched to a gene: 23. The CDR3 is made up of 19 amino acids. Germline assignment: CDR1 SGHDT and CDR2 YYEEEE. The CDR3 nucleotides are TGTGCCAGCAGCCCGGTGCCTCCTAGCGGGAGCTACCTAGCCTTAGAGCAGTTCTTC. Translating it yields CASSPVPPSGSYLALEQFF.

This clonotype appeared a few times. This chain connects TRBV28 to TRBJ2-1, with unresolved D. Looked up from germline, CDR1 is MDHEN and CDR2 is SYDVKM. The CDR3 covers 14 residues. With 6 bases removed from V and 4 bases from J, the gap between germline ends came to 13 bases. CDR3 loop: CASRVDVRYNEQFF. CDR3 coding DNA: TGTGCCAGCAGGGTGGACGTCCGGTACAATGAGCAGTTCTTC.

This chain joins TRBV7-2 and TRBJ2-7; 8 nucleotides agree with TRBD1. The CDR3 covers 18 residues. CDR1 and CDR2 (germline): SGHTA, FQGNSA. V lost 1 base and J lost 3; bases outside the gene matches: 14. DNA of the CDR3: TGTGCCAGCAGCTTAGTTTCCGGACAGGGTTCATTCGTCTACGAGCAGTACTTC. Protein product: CASSLVSGQGSFVYEQYF.

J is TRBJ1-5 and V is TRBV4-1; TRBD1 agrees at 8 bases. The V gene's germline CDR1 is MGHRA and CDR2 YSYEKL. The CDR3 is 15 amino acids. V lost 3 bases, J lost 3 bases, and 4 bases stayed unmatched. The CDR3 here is CASSQGTGLNQPQHF. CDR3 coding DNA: TGCGCCAGCAGCCAGGGGACAGGTCTCAATCAGCCCCAGCATTTT.

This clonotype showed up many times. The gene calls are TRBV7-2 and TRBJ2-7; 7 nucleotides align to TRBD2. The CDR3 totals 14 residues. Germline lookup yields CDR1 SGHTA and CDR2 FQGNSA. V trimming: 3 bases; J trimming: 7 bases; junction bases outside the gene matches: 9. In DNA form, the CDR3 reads TGTGCCAGCAGCTTCCGGCAGCGGGAAGGTGAGCAGTACTTC. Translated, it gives CASSFRQREGEQYF. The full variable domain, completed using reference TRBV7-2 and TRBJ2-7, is GAGVSQSPSNKVTEKGKDVELRCDPISGHTALYWYRQSLGQGLEFLIYFQGNSAPDKSGLPSDRFSAERTGGSVSTLTIQRTQQEDSAVYLCASSFRQREGEQYFGPGTRLTVT.

The CDR3 is CASSPSGSPNNEQFF. DNA of the CDR3: TGTGCCAGCAGCCCCAGCGGGAGTCCGAACAATGAGCAGTTCTTC. The chain carries TRBV7-9 and TRBJ2-1; TRBD2 matches 8 bases. The CDR3 loop spans 15 amino acids. Germline V gene lookup returns CDR1 SEHNR and CDR2 FQNEAQ (reference sequence). V trimming: 5 bases; J trimming: 5 bases; junction bases outside the gene matches: 8.

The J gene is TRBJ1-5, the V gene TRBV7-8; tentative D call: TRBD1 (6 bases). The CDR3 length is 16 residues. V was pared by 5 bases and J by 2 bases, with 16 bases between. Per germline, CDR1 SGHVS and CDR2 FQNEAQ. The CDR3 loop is CASSPDRLGGNQPQHF. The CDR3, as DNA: TGTGCCAGCAGCCCTGACAGGCTGGGAGGCAATCAGCCCCAGCATTTT. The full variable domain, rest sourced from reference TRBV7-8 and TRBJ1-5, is GAGVSQSPRYKVAKRGQDVALRCDPISGHVSLFWYQQALGQGPEFLTYFQNEAQLDKSGLPSDRFFAERPEGSVSTLKIQRTQQEDSAVYLCASSPDRLGGNQPQHFGDGTRLSIL.

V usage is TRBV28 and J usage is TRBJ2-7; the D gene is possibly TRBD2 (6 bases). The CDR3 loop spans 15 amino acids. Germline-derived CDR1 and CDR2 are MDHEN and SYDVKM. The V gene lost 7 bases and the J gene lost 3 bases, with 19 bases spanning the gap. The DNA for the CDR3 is TGTGCCAGCACCCCCGGGACTGCACATAACTACGAGCAGTACTTC. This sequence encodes CASTPGTAHNYEQYF.

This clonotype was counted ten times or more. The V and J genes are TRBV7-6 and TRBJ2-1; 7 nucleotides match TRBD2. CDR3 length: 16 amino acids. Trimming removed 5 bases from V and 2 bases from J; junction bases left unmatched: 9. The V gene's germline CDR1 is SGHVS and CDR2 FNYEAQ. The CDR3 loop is CASSLLSGKTYNEQFF. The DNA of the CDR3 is TGTGCCAGCAGCCTACTAAGCGGGAAGACCTACAATGAGCAGTTCTTC.

Written as DNA, the CDR3 is TGTGCCAGCAGCTTTCGGGGGGACACCGGGGAGCTGTTTTTT. This codes for CASSFRGDTGELFF. This chain uses TRBV7-6 with TRBJ2-2; 7 nucleotides align to TRBD2. Germline CDR1 and CDR2: SGHVS and FNYEAQ. The CDR3 runs 14 residues. The V and J ends lost 3 bases and 3 bases, in that order; junction bases with no gene match: 1.

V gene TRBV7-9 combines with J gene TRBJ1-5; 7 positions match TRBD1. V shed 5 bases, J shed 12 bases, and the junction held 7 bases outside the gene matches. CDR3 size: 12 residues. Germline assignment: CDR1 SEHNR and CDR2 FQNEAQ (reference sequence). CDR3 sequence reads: CASSPDNRGQHF. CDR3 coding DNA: TGTGCCAGCAGCCCAGACAACAGGGGCCAGCATTTT.

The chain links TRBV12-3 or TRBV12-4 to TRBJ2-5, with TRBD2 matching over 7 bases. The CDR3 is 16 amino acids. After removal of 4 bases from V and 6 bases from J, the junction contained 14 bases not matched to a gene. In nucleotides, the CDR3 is TGTGCCAGCAGTTCTTGGGACTACCTGATAACGAAGACCCAGTACTTC. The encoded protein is CASSSWDYLITKTQYF.

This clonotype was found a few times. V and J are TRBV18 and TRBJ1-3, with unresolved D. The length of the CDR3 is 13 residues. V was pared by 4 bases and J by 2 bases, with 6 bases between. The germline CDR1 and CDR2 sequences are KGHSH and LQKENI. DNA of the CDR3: TGTGCCAGCTCACGGACTGCTGGAAACACCATATATTTT. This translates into CASSRTAGNTIYF.